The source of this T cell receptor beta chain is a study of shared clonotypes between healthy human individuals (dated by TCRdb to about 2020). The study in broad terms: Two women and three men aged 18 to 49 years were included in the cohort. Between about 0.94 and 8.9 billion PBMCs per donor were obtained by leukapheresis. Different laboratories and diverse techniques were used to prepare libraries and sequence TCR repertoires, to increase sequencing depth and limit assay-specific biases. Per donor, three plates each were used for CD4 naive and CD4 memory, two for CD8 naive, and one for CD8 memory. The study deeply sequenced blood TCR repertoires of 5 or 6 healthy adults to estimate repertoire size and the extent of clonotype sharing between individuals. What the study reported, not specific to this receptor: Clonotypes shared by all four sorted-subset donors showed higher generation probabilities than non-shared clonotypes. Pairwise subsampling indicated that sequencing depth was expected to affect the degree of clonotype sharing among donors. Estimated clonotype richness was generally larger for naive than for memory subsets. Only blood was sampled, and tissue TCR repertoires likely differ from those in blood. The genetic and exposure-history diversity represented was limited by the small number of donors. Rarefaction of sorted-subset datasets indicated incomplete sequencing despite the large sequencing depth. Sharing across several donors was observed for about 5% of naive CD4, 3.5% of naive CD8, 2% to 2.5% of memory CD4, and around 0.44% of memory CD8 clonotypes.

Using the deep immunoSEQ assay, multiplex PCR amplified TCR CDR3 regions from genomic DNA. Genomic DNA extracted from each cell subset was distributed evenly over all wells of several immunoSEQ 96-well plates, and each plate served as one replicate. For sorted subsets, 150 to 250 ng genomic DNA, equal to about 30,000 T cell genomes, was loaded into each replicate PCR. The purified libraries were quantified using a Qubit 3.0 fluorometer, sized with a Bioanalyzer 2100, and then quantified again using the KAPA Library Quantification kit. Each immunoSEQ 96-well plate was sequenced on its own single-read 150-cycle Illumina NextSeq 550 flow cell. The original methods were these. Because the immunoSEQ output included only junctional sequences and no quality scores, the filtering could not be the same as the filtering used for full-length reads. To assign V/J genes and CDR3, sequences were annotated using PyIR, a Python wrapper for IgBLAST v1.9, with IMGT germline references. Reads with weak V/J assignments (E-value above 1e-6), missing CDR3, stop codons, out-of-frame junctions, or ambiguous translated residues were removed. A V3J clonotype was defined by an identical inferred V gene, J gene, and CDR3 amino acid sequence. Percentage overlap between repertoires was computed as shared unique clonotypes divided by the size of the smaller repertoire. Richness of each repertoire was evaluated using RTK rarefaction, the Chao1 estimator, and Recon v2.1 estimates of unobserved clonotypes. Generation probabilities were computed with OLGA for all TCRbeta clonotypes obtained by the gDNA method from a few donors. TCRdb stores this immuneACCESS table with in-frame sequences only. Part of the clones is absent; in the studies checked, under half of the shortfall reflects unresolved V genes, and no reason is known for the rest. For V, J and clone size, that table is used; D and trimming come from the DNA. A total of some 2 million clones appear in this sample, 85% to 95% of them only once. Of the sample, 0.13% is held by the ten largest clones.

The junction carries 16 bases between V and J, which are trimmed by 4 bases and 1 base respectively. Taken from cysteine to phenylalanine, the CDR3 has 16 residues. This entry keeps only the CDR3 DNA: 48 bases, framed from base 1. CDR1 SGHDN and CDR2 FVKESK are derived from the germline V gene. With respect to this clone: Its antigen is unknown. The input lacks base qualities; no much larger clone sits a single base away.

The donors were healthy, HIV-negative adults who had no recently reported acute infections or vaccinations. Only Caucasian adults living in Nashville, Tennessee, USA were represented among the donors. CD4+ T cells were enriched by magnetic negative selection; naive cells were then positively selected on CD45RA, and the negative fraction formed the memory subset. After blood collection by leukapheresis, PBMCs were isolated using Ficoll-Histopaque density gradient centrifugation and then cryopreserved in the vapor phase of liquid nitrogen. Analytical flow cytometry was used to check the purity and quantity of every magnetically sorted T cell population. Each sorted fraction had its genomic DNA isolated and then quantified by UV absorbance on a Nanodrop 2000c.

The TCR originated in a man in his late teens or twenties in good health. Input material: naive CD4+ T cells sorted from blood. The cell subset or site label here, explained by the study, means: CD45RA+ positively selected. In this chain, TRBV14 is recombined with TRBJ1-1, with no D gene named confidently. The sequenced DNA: TGTGCCAGCAGCCCACTGGGGTGGGAAGAGAACACTGAAGCTTTCTTT. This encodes CASSPLGWEENTEAFF.